This TCR beta chain was identified in a study of T cell responses to AZD1222 COVID-19 vaccine. Measured with immunoSEQ multiplex PCR; TCRdb has only the in-frame clones, and not every one. Counted here are 180,000 or so clones, roughly 92% occurring once; the ten biggest clones make up approximately 0.6%. Study results and caveats: Sampled repertoires all dated from after the peak T cell response. Breadth and depth of Spike-specific TCRs rose after two AZD1222 doses.

Trimming cost V 7 bases and J 4 bases, with 10 bases left between them. CDR3 size: 13 residues. Remarks on this clone: Antigen unknown.

The genes are TRBV12-3 or TRBV12-4 and TRBJ2-2; tentative D call: TRBD1 (5 bases). This receptor was obtained from an adult in good health. This specimen was peripheral blood, taken on day 0 of AZD1222 vaccination. The CDR3 here is CASTLGATGELFF. In DNA form, the CDR3 reads TGTGCCAGCACCCTTGGGGCCACCGGGGAGCTGTTTTTT.